The rows below give T cell receptor beta chains drawn from one sample of a study of T-cell reconstitution after alpha-beta-depleted transplantation in children. One entry per CDR3 protein results from TCRdb running MiXCR on the PCR reads. The sample consists of roughly 350,000 distinct CDR3 sequences, about 16% of them appearing once. Sequenced here: PBMCs, mostly from graft donor cells, sampled 360 days after TCRalphabeta/CD19-depleted stem cell transplant. These receptors were obtained from a male patient aged 2-15 years who had a stem cell transplant for acute lymphoblastic leukemia, so the T cells may come from the graft donor. Both conserved end residues are part of each CDR3. A D gene is named only where the DNA matches it firmly. Not all rows give a size; the values are once, few, many and, for expanded clones, a class.

D,V,size,J,DNA,CDR3
TRBD2,TRBV28,few,TRBJ2-1,TGTGCCAGCAGTCTAAGACCGGGACTAGCTGGCTCAAGCTCCTACAATGAGCAGTTCTTC,CASSLRPGLAGSSSYNEQFF
-,TRBV5-1,few,TRBJ1-3,TGCGCCAGCAGTGCATCTGAATCGGGAAAAAACACCATATATTTT,CASSASESGKNTIYF
-,TRBV12-3/TRBV12-4,many,TRBJ2-5,TGTGCCAGCAGTTTTCCCCCCGAGGAGACCCAGTACTTC,CASSFPPEETQYF
TRBD2,TRBV5-1,-,TRBJ2-1,TGCGCCAGCAGAAGACTAGCGGGAGGGGCGGCCGACAATGAGCAGTTCTTC,CASRRLAGGAADNEQFF
-,TRBV9,many,TRBJ2-1,TGTGCCAGCAGTTCAGTCGGGGGAGGCTACAATGAGCAGTTCTTC,CASSSVGGGYNEQFF
-,TRBV19,few,TRBJ2-2,TGTGCCAGTAGAAAGGCTCGGGACACCGGGGAGCTGTTTTTT,CASRKARDTGELFF
TRBD1,TRBV7-3,few,TRBJ2-1,TGTGCCAGCAGCCCCTGGGACAGGGTCGGCTACAATGAGCAGTTCTTC,CASSPWDRVGYNEQFF
-,TRBV11-1,-,TRBJ2-5,TGTGCCAGCAGCTTAGCGCGTTTGAGGGACGGTACGACGGCCCAGTACTTC,CASSLARLRDGTTAQYF
TRBD2,TRBV4-3,-,TRBJ2-7,TGCGCCAGCAGCCAAATCTCCGCTAGCGGGATCTACGAGCAGTACTTC,CASSQISASGIYEQYF
TRBD2,TRBV9,many,TRBJ2-1,TGTGCCAGCAGCGTAGACCCTCCGGGGAGACTAGCGAAGGATGAGCAGTTCTTC,CASSVDPPGRLAKDEQFF
-,TRBV20-1,-,TRBJ2-4,TGCAGTGCTAGAGATCCGACAGCCCTAGCCAAAAACATTCAGTACTTC,CSARDPTALAKNIQYF
-,TRBV7-8,few,TRBJ2-7,TGTGCCAGCAGCCCCCCGCCAGGGGAAGCCTACGAGCAGTACTTC,CASSPPPGEAYEQYF
-,TRBV7-9,few,TRBJ2-3,TGTGCCAGCAGCTTAGCTAGGGGATCTGCAGATACGCAGTATTTT,CASSLARGSADTQYF
TRBD1,TRBV4-2,-,TRBJ2-2,TGTGCCAGCAGCCAAGAACAGGGGGCCGGGGAGCTGTTTTTT,CASSQEQGAGELFF
-,TRBV29-1,-,TRBJ2-5,TGCAGCGTTGGGGACGCGGGCGTGGGAGAGACCCAGTACTTC,CSVGDAGVGETQYF
-,TRBV27,many,TRBJ1-5,TGTGCCAGCAGTTCTGTTAGAGGAGATCAGCCCCAGCATTTT,CASSSVRGDQPQHF
TRBD2,TRBV3-1,-,TRBJ2-1,TGTGCCAGCAGCCAAGTAGGGACTAGCGGTCACGATGAGCAGTTCTTC,CASSQVGTSGHDEQFF
TRBD1,TRBV5-1,many,TRBJ2-1,TGCGCCAGCAGCTTGGCCACAGGGGTTTCCTACAATGAGCAGTTCTTC,CASSLATGVSYNEQFF
-,TRBV25-1,-,TRBJ1-1,TGTGCCAGCAGTGGCCACCTAACGACTGAAGCTTTCTTT,CASSGHLTTEAFF
TRBD1,TRBV15,few,TRBJ1-1,TGTGCCACCAGCAGGATAGGGACAGGGAACACTGAAGCTTTCTTT,CATSRIGTGNTEAFF
TRBD1,TRBV5-8,few,TRBJ2-2,TGTGCCAGCAGCGTCTTACAGGGGCCGAACACCGGGGAGCTGTTTTTT,CASSVLQGPNTGELFF
-,TRBV4-1,-,TRBJ2-6,TGCGCCAGCAGTAGCACAGGCTTATGGGCCAACGTCCTGACTTTC,CASSSTGLWANVLTF
-,TRBV4-3,-,TRBJ2-2,TGCGCCAGCAGCCAAGGGAAACTAGCGAACACCGGGGAGCTGTTTTTT,CASSQGKLANTGELFF
-,TRBV12-3/TRBV12-4,few,TRBJ2-1,TGTGCCAGCAGTTTCCCAGCCAGGGAGCAGTTCTTC,CASSFPAREQFF
-,TRBV29-1,many,TRBJ2-3,TGCAGCGTTGAAGGCTCGCGGAGCGGGTACACAGATACGCAGTATTTT,CSVEGSRSGYTDTQYF
-,TRBV9,few,TRBJ1-1,TGTGCCAGCAGCGTAGACTCGGGACTTAGAGCTGAAGCTTTCTTT,CASSVDSGLRAEAFF
TRBD2,TRBV12-3/TRBV12-4,-,TRBJ2-1,TGTGCCAGCAGTCCCTGGACTAGCGGGTTGTACAATGAGCAGTTCTTC,CASSPWTSGLYNEQFF
-,TRBV29-1,-,TRBJ2-3,TGCAGCCCCACACGGGGCGCAGATACGCAGTATTTT,CSPTRGADTQYF
TRBD1,TRBV29-1,once,TRBJ2-1,TGCAGCGTTGAAGAGGACCCCGGGACAGGTGAATACAATGAGCAGTTCTTC,CSVEEDPGTGEYNEQFF
TRBD1,TRBV9,few,TRBJ2-1,TGTGCCAGCAGCGTTACAGGGGGCGCGGGTTACAATGAGCAGTTCTTC,CASSVTGGAGYNEQFF
-,TRBV25-1,few,TRBJ2-5,TGTGCCAGCAGTAGGGGCCGGCAGACCCAGTACTTC,CASSRGRQTQYF
-,TRBV29-1,few,TRBJ2-7,TGCAGCGTTGGGTCTTGGACGGGTAGCTCCTACGAGCAGTACTTC,CSVGSWTGSSYEQYF
-,TRBV12-3/TRBV12-4,-,TRBJ2-5,TGTGCCAGCAGTTTGTCCCACCAAGAGACCCAGTACTTC,CASSLSHQETQYF
TRBD2,TRBV19,-,TRBJ2-1,TGTGCCAGTAGGGTTACTAGCGGGAGTTCCTATGAGCAGTTCTTC,CASRVTSGSSYEQFF
-,TRBV6-4,many,TRBJ2-2,TGTGCCAGCAGTGACATAGCCAGGTCGAACACCGGGGAGCTGTTTTTT,CASSDIARSNTGELFF
-,TRBV5-1,-,TRBJ2-7,TGCGCCAGCAGAGCAGGCATGTCCTACGAGCAGTACTTC,CASRAGMSYEQYF
-,TRBV5-4,-,TRBJ2-7,TGTGCCAGCAGCTTTACAGGGTCCTCCTACGAGCAGTACTTC,CASSFTGSSYEQYF
TRBD1,TRBV5-1,many,TRBJ2-3,TGCGCCAGCAGCCACTGGACAGGGTCGACAGATACGCAGTATTTT,CASSHWTGSTDTQYF
-,TRBV11-2,-,TRBJ2-7,TGTGCCAGCAGCCCCCGACTCGACGGCGAGCAGTACTTC,CASSPRLDGEQYF
-,TRBV18,few,TRBJ2-4,TGTGCCAGCTCACCGACCGGGACCAGTAAAAACATTCAGTACTTC,CASSPTGTSKNIQYF
TRBD1,TRBV20-1,-,TRBJ1-1,TGCAGTGCTAGCCCCTGGTCCAGGGGGCAGGAGACTGAAGCTTTCTTT,CSASPWSRGQETEAFF
-,TRBV4-1,-,TRBJ2-7,TGCGCCAGCAGCCAGGGAACGGACGAGCAGTACTTC,CASSQGTDEQYF